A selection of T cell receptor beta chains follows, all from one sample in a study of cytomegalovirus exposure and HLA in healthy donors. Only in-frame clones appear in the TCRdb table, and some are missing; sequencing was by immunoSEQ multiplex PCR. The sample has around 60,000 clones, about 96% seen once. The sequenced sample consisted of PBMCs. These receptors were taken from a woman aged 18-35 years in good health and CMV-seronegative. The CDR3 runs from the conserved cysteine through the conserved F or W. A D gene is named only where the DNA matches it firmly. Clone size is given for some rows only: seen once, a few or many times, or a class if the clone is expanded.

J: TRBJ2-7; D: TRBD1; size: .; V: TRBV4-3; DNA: TGCGCCAGCAGCCAAGACCGGACAGGAATCTACGAGCAGTACTTC; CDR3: CASSQDRTGIYEQYF
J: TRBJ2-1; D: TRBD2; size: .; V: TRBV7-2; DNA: TGTGCCAGCAGCTTAGGTGGCGGGAGTTTTGAGCAGTTCTTC; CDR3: CASSLGGGSFEQFF
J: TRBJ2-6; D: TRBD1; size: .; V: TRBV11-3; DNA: TGTGCCAGCAGCTTAGGCAACAGGGGGTCAGGGGCCAACGTCCTGACTTTC; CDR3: CASSLGNRGSGANVLTF
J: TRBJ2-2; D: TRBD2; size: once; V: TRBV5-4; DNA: TGTGCCAGCAGCTTGGCCGCGGGGGGTGGCACCGGGGAGCTGTTTTTT; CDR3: CASSLAAGGGTGELFF
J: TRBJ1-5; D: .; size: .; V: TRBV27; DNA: TGTGCCAGCAGTTGGGGGCAGGACGGGCCCCAGCATTTT; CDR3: CASSWGQDGPQHF
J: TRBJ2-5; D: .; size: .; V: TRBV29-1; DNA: TGCAGCGTCGCCGGGACACGACAAGAGACCCAGTACTTC; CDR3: CSVAGTRQETQYF
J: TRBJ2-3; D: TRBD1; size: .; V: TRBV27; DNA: TGTGCCAGCAGCCAAGGGGGCGGTTACACAGATACGCAGTATTTT; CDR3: CASSQGGGYTDTQYF
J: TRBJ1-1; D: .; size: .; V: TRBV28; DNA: TGTGCCAGCAGTTGGGGGGGCACTGAAGCTTTCTTT; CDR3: CASSWGGTEAFF
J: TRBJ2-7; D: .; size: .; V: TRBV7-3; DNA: TGTGCCAGCAGCTTGGGCAGGGCCCACGAGCAGTACTTC; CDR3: CASSLGRAHEQYF
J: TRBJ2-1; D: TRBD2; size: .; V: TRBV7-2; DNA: TGTGCCAGCAGCTCCACTTCGACTAGCGGGATCTATGAGCAGTTCTTC; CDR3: CASSSTSTSGIYEQFF
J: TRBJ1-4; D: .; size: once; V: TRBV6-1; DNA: TGTGCCAGCAGTGATGGGGGGGGCCAGACTAATGAAAAACTGTTTTTT; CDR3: CASSDGGGQTNEKLFF
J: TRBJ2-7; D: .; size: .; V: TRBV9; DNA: TGTGCCAGCAGCCCTCGAGGTGGCAGTAGGGGGGGAGTGAGCGAGCAGTACTTC; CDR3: CASSPRGGSRGGVSEQYF
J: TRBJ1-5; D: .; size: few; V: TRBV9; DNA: TGTGCCAGCAGCGTAGGAGATCAGCCCCAGCATTTT; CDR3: CASSVGDQPQHF
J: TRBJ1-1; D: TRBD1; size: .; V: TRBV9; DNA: TGTGCCAGCAGCTACGACCCAACAGGGGTCGGGGACACTGAAGCTTTCTTT; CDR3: CASSYDPTGVGDTEAFF
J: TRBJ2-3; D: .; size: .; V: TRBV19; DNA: TGTGCCAGTAGGGGTATCGGGAACACAGATACGCAGTATTTT; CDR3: CASRGIGNTDTQYF
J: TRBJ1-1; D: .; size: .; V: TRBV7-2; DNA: TGTGCCAGCAGCCAAGGGGGGGCTCGGACTGAAGCTTTCTTT; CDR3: CASSQGGARTEAFF
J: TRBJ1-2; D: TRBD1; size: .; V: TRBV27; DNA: TGTGCCAGCAGTCCCGCAGGGGGCGGGGGCTACACCTTC; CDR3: CASSPAGGGGYTF
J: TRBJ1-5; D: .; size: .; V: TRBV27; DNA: TGTGCCAGCAGTGGAAGGACTGAATACAATCAGCCCCAGCATTTT; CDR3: CASSGRTEYNQPQHF
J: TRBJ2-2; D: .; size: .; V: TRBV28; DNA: TGTGCCAGCAGCAACTTTGGGGGGACAGACACCGGGGAGCTGTTTTTT; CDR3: CASSNFGGTDTGELFF
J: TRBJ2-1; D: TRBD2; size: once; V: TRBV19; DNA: TGTGCCAGTAGTTTCCCCCCCAGCGGGAGGGGTGGTGAGCAGTTCTTC; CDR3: CASSFPPSGRGGEQFF
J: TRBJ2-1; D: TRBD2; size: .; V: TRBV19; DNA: TGTGCCAGTACCTTAGCGGGGGGGCTGGGTCCCTACAATGAGCAGTTCTTC; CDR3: CASTLAGGLGPYNEQFF
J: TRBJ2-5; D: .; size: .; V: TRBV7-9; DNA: TGTGCCAGCAGCTTTCGGGAAACCCAGTACTTC; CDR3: CASSFRETQYF
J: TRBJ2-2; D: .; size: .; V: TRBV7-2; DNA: TGTGCCCCCAGCGGGGAGCTGTTTTTT; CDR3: CAPSGELFF
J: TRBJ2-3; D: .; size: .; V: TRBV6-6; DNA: TGTGCCAGCAGTTACGTCCAGACAATAGATACGCAGTATTTT; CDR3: CASSYVQTIDTQYF
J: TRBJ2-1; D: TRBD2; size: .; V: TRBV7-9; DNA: TGTGCCAGCAGCTTAGGGGGGGGACTAGCGGTTGAGCAGTTCTTC; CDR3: CASSLGGGLAVEQFF
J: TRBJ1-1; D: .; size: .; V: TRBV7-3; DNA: TGTGCCAGCAGCTTAACGCCCCGGGGGGCGCGGAGGTCTGAAGCTTTCTTT; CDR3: CASSLTPRGARRSEAFF
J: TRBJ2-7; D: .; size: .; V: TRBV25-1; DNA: TGTGCCAGCAGTGAAGGGTCACTAGCAAAGGGGCAGTACTTC; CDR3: CASSEGSLAKGQYF
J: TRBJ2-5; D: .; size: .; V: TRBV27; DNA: TGTGCCAGCAGTTCGTGGGCGTCAGAGACCCAGTACTTC; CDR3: CASSSWASETQYF